The table lists the clone carrying this TCR beta chain with a few counts. Its specificity is unknown. There are 14 residues in the CDR3. Trimming took 4 bases from V and 4 from J, leaving 13 bases between them. Germline V gives CDR1 SQVTM, CDR2 ANQGSEA. The data were obtained in a study of CD8+ T cells in alopecia areata. Study overall: Those patients who were treated received oral tofacitinib, which was given at 5 to 10 mg twice daily for moderate-to-severe alopecia areata. The study gave tofacitinib for 6 to 18 months, then 6 months off drug. Study-wide points: For lesional scalp, especially alopecia totalis/universalis, clonality was higher than in normal scalp.

Extraction and reverse transcription of RNA yielded cDNA as the sequencing template. Generated by immunoSEQ multiplex PCR, the TCRdb table keeps only in-frame clones and is missing some. Counted here are 110,000 or so clones, around two fifths occurring once; the ten biggest clones make up 3.1%. Sorting from PBMCs produced CD4+ and CD8+ T cells. The gene calls are TRBV29-1 and TRBJ2-2, with no clear D. The receptor was derived from a human donor with alopecia areata. The specimen sequenced was CD4+ T cells sorted from blood. The CDR3 loop reads CSVGGEIGTGELFF. The CDR3 DNA sequence: TGCAGCGTTGGTGGGGAAATAGGCACCGGGGAGCTGTTTTTT.